The 5 T cell receptor beta chains listed next were all sequenced from one sample in a study of blood T cell repertoires in COVID-19. The table came from immunoSEQ multiplex PCR; TCRdb's copy has only in-frame clones and leaves some out. Here the sample spans some 62,000 clones, roughly 80% being singletons. The specimen sequenced was peripheral blood. The origin of the receptors is a man aged 55-75 years with acute or convalescent COVID-19.

CDR3 nucleotides: TGTGCCAGCAGCTCGGTCAGGGATGGTGAAAAACTGTTTTTT. This encodes CASSSVRDGEKLFF. The chain recombines TRBV7-8 with TRBJ1-4; tentatively, D is TRBD1 (5 bases). This CDR3 region has 14 residues. Germline CDR1 and CDR2: SGHVS and FQNEAQ. V was pared by 4 bases and J by 7 bases, with 13 bases between. Looking up the rest from reference TRBV7-8 and TRBJ1-4 gives the full variable domain: GAGVSQSPRYKVAKRGQDVALRCDPISGHVSLFWYQQALGQGPEFLTYFQNEAQLDKSGLPSDRFFAERPEGSVSTLKIQRTQQEDSAVYLCASSSVRDGEKLFFGSGTQLSVL.

The chain employs TRBV30 and TRBJ1-5; 8 bases line up with TRBD1. Trimming at V came to 4 bases and at J to 6 bases, leaving 8 bases not matched to a gene. This CDR3 comprises 14 residues. Germline assignment: CDR1 GTSNPN and CDR2 SVGIG (reference sequence). The CDR3 reads CAWNGQGGSQPQHF. The CDR3, as DNA: TGTGCCTGGAATGGACAGGGCGGAAGTCAGCCCCAGCATTTT.

There are a few counts of this clone. The V call is TRBV5-5, the J call TRBJ2-1; 7 nucleotides match TRBD1. This CDR3 has 11 amino acids. Germline assignment: CDR1 SGHKS and CDR2 YYEKEE (reference sequence). After removal of 5 bases from V and 7 bases from J, the junction contained 0 bases not matched to a gene. In DNA form, the CDR3 reads TGTGCCAGCAGACAGGGGAATGAGCAGTTCTTC. Encoded protein: CASRQGNEQFF. Variable domain in full (rest from reference TRBV5-5 and TRBJ2-1): DAGVTQSPTHLIKTRGQQVTLRCSPISGHKSVSWYQQVLGQGPQFIFQYYEKEERGRGNFPDRFSARQFPNYSSELNVNALLLGDSALYLCASRQGNEQFFGPGTRLTVL.

The V call is TRBV20-1, the J call TRBJ2-7; D uncertain. V lost 6 bases and J lost 7, with 13 bases in between. The germline gives CDR1 DFQATT, CDR2 SNEGSKA (reference sequence). This CDR3 spans 11 amino acids. The CDR3 nucleotides are TGCAGTGCCCGTTCTACGTGGGAGCAGTACTTC. It translates to CSARSTWEQYF.

The V gene is TRBV19, the J gene TRBJ2-1; 13 bases line up with TRBD2. The CDR3 is made up of 16 amino acids. Germline values: CDR1 LNHDA, CDR2 SQIVND (reference sequence). V was clipped by 6 bases and J by 3 bases; unmatched bases: 5. CDR3: CASSLGTSGNYNEQFF. The CDR3 coding sequence is TGTGCCAGTAGCCTCGGGACTAGCGGGAACTACAATGAGCAGTTCTTC.